This entry lists 25 T cell receptor beta chains sequenced from one sample in a study of CD8+ T cells in alopecia areata. RNA, once extracted, was reverse transcribed into cDNA for use as the sequencing template. Assay used: immunoSEQ multiplex PCR; TCRdb lists only in-frame clones, some missing. The sample has about 130,000 clones; approximately 48% are singletons. The sequencing used CD8+ T cells sorted from blood, collected at week 0. All receptors come from a human donor with alopecia areata.

The chain couples TRBV29-1 to TRBJ2-7; 16 bases agree with TRBD2. CDR3 size: 17 residues. Germline loops: CDR1 SQVTM, CDR2 ANQGSEA. V trimming: 6 bases; J trimming: 4 bases; junction bases outside the gene matches: 12. The CDR3 spells CSVHEPGLAGGPYEQYF. The CDR3 DNA reads as TGCAGCGTCCATGAACCGGGACTAGCGGGGGGGCCGTACGAGCAGTACTTC.

This clone was counted a few times. The chain couples TRBV4-3 to TRBJ1-5; no firm D call. The ends were cut back, 0 bases at V and 2 bases at J, with 11 bases in the middle. There are 16 residues in the CDR3. Per the germline V gene, CDR1 is LGHNA and CDR2 is YSLEER. CDR3 sequence: CASSQDWEFGNQPQHF. The CDR3 DNA follows: TGCGCCAGCAGCCAAGATTGGGAATTTGGCAATCAGCCCCAGCATTTT.

The gene calls are TRBV25-1 and TRBJ1-2, with D unresolved. The CDR3 length is 14 residues. From germline, CDR1 is MGHDK and CDR2 SYGVNS. Trimming took off 3 bases at V and 8 bases at J, with 16 bases between the two ends. The CDR3 reads CASSDQVGGNGYTF. For the CDR3, the DNA is TGTGCCAGCAGTGATCAGGTCGGTGGAAACGGCTACACCTTC.

The CDR3 bases are TGCGCCAGCAGCCAAGATCCGGGACAGGTGGAAGAGACCCAGTACTTC. It encodes CASSQDPGQVEETQYF. V and J are TRBV4-1 and TRBJ2-5; 8 bases line up with TRBD1. CDR1 and CDR2 (germline): MGHRA, YSYEKL. This CDR3 contains 16 residues. The V gene end was trimmed by 0 bases and the J gene end by 3 bases; junction bases not matched to a gene: 6.

This chain uses TRBV9 with TRBJ2-3; D remains ambiguous. The CDR3 has 15 residues. V lost 2 bases, J lost 1 base, and 11 bases lay in between. The V gene's germline CDR1 is SGDLS and CDR2 YYNGEE. CDR3 protein: CASSVRSMGTDTQYF. CDR3 in DNA: TGTGCCAGCAGCGTCCGATCCATGGGCACAGATACGCAGTATTTT.

This chain uses TRBV30 with TRBJ2-7; 10 positions match TRBD1. The V segment lost 1 base and the J segment 3 bases; nucleotides outside the gene matches: 3. The CDR3 consists of 14 residues. Germline values: CDR1 GTSNPN, CDR2 SVGIG (reference sequence). For the CDR3, the DNA is TGTGCCTGGAGTGGCGGGACAGGGGTCTACGAGCAGTACTTC. Translation gives CAWSGGTGVYEQYF.

This chain connects TRBV5-1 to TRBJ2-7; 10 bases are a match to TRBD1. V trimming: 0 bases; J trimming: 5 bases; junction bases outside the gene matches: 8. Germline V gene data show CDR1 as SGHRS and CDR2 as YFSETQ. The CDR3 is 16 amino acids. CDR3 in DNA: TGCGCCAGCAGCTTGGAAGTGCTGGGGACAGGGGACGAGCAGTACTTC. Amino acid sequence: CASSLEVLGTGDEQYF.

This clone has just one count. This chain joins TRBV13 and TRBJ2-5; D call uncertain. Germline CDR1 is PRHDT and CDR2 is FYEKMQ (reference sequence). V lost 10 bases, J lost 5 bases, and 14 bases lay in between. CDR3 size: 12 residues. This CDR3 is CATGDLGETQYF. CDR3 nucleotides: TGTGCCACCGGCGACCTGGGGGAGACCCAGTACTTC. The whole variable domain, filled in from reference TRBV13 and TRBJ2-5, reads AAGVIQSPRHLIKEKRETATLKCYPIPRHDTVYWYQQGPGQDPQFLISFYEKMQSDKGSIPDRFSAQQFSDYHSELNMSSLELGDSALYFCATGDLGETQYFGPGTRLLVL.

This clone was counted once. This chain links TRBV18 with TRBJ1-2, with D maybe TRBD1 (5 bases). The germline V gene has CDR1 KGHSH and CDR2 LQKENI. V lost 4 bases and J 7 bases, leaving 19 bases between the germline ends. The CDR3 runs 15 residues. CDR3 sequence: CASSLGDGDFGGYTF. For the CDR3, the DNA is TGTGCCAGCTCACTAGGAGATGGGGACTTTGGTGGCTACACCTTC.

The gene calls are TRBV9 and TRBJ2-2, with a tentative D call TRBD1 (6 bases). V lost 4 bases to trimming and J lost 6 bases, with 22 bases between them. CDR3 length: 17 amino acids. The germline V gene encodes CDR1 SGDLS and CDR2 YYNGEE. For the CDR3, the DNA is TGTGCCAGCAGCCCACGTAGGACAGTTACCCCCGCCGGGGAGCTGTTTTTT. Translated, it gives CASSPRRTVTPAGELFF.

This rearrangement joins TRBV7-9 to TRBJ2-7; D gene unclear. From germline, CDR1 is SEHNR and CDR2 FQNEAQ (reference sequence). The CDR3 is 15 amino acids. V lost 5 bases to trimming and J lost 2 bases, with 16 bases between them. CDR3 sequence reads: CASSPRGRGPYEQYF. The CDR3 nucleotides are TGTGCCAGCAGCCCTCGAGGACGTGGGCCCTACGAGCAGTACTTC. Full variable domain (outside the CDR3, taken from reference TRBV7-9 and TRBJ2-7): DTGVSQNPRHKITKRGQNVTFRCDPISEHNRLYWYRQTLGQGPEFLTYFQNEAQLEKSRLLSDRFSAERPKGSFSTLEIQRTEQGDSAMYLCASSPRGRGPYEQYFGPGTRLTVT.

This clone was seen more than once but under ten times. The CDR3, as DNA: TGTGCCAGCAGCCCCGAACTAGAGAGTCGTGCAGATACGCAGTATTTT. It is translated as CASSPELESRADTQYF. J is TRBJ2-3 and V is TRBV5-4, with D tentatively TRBD2 (5 bases). The CDR3 contains 16 residues. Germline loops: CDR1 SGHNT, CDR2 YYREEE (reference sequence). Trimming pared 4 bases from V and 4 bases from J, leaving 19 bases between.

V and J are TRBV30 and TRBJ2-5; 7 nucleotides match TRBD1. This CDR3 is 13 amino acids long. Germline trimming cut 2 bases from V and 5 bases from J; bases unmatched to any gene: 5. The germline V gene has CDR1 GTSNPN and CDR2 SVGIG (reference sequence). CDR3 in amino acids: CAWSPTGWETQYF. DNA for the CDR3: TGTGCCTGGAGTCCGACAGGGTGGGAGACCCAGTACTTC.

This chain uses TRBV19 with TRBJ1-1; no definite D call. Germline assignment: CDR1 LNHDA and CDR2 SQIVND (reference sequence). The V end was cut by 7 bases, the J end by 3 bases, with 18 bases between. The CDR3 spans 15 residues. The chain's CDR3 is CASIIRTRGDTEAFF. The CDR3, as DNA: TGTGCCAGTATAATAAGGACCCGCGGGGACACTGAAGCTTTCTTT.

The rearrangement links TRBV13 to TRBJ1-4; D might be TRBD1 (5 bases). The CDR3 consists of 15 residues. Germline V lookup: CDR1 PRHDT, CDR2 FYEKMQ (reference sequence). V shed 2 bases and J shed 4 bases, with 11 bases lying between them. The CDR3 DNA follows: TGTGCCAGCAGCTTACGCCAGGGCCTTAATGAAAAACTGTTTTTT. Protein product: CASSLRQGLNEKLFF. Drawing the rest from reference TRBV13 and TRBJ1-4, the complete variable domain is AAGVIQSPRHLIKEKRETATLKCYPIPRHDTVYWYQQGPGQDPQFLISFYEKMQSDKGSIPDRFSAQQFSDYHSELNMSSLELGDSALYFCASSLRQGLNEKLFFGSGTQLSVL.

The chain carries TRBV7-6 and TRBJ2-2; D unresolved. The CDR3 sequence is 12 residues long. Germline values: CDR1 SGHVS, CDR2 FNYEAQ. Trimming left V 7 bases short and J 4 bases short, with 7 bases between. CDR3 in DNA: TGTGCCAGCACCGCATTCACCGGGGAGCTGTTTTTT. Amino acid sequence: CASTAFTGELFF.

This clone was recorded a few times. The rearrangement joins TRBV7-9 to TRBJ1-4; D may be TRBD1 (5 bases). Per the germline V gene, CDR1 is SEHNR and CDR2 is FQNEAQ (reference sequence). CDR3 length: 14 residues. V lost 5 bases, J lost 5 bases, and 12 bases lay in between. The CDR3 is CASSPGGVNEKLFF. DNA for the CDR3: TGTGCCAGCAGCCCCGGAGGGGTAAATGAAAAACTGTTTTTT.

The chain has TRBV7-9 and TRBJ1-5, with TRBD1 matching over 8 bases. V was clipped by 5 bases and J by 4 bases; unmatched bases: 7. The CDR3 has 15 residues. The germline CDR1 and CDR2 sequences are SEHNR and FQNEAQ (reference sequence). CDR3 region: CASSPGDRRNQPQHF. The CDR3 DNA reads TGTGCCAGCAGCCCCGGGGACAGGCGTAATCAGCCCCAGCATTTT.

This clone was counted a few times. The chain carries TRBV29-1 and TRBJ2-3, with D perhaps being TRBD1 or TRBD2 (5 bases each). In germline, CDR1 is SQVTM, CDR2 ANQGSEA. CDR3 length equals 12 residues. Trimming left V 1 base short and J 3 bases short, with 5 bases between. DNA of the CDR3: TGCAGCGTTGAAGGGGGGACAGATACGCAGTATTTT. Translated: CSVEGGTDTQYF.

This chain connects TRBV29-1 to TRBJ2-7; the D is unclear. CDR3 length equals 13 residues. Trimming removed 0 bases from V and 3 bases from J, with 9 bases in between. Germline-derived CDR1 and CDR2 are SQVTM and ANQGSEA. CDR3 bases: TGCAGCGTTGAAGATGGTGAGAACTACGAGCAGTACTTC. Translating it yields CSVEDGENYEQYF.

This clone has only a few counts. The V and J genes are TRBV27 and TRBJ2-3; D unresolved. This CDR3 spans 12 amino acids. V lost 4 bases and J 4 bases, leaving 6 bases between the germline ends. Germline-derived CDR1 and CDR2 are MNHEY and SMNVEV (reference sequence). The CDR3 DNA is TGTGCCAGCAGTTCTTACGCAGATACGCAGTATTTT. Translating gives CASSSYADTQYF.

The sample holds a few counts of this clone. CDR3 bases: TGTGCCTGGAGTTACGGGGAAAACACCGGGGAGCTGTTTTTT. This translates into CAWSYGENTGELFF. The chain has TRBV30 and TRBJ2-2; D is possibly TRBD2 (5 bases). V shed 2 bases and J shed 2 bases, with 9 bases lying between them. The CDR3 contains 14 residues. The V gene's germline CDR1 is GTSNPN and CDR2 SVGIG (reference sequence). The full variable domain, completed using reference TRBV30 and TRBJ2-2, is SQTIHQWPATLVQPVGSPLSLECTVEGTSNPNLYWYRQAAGRGLQLLFYSVGIGQISSEVPQNLSASRPQDRQFILSSKKLLLSDSGFYLCAWSYGENTGELFFGEGSRLTVL.

The rearrangement links TRBV7-6 to TRBJ1-1; D uncertain. The CDR3 length is 13 residues. Germline-derived CDR1 and CDR2 are SGHVS and FNYEAQ. Between the trimmed V and J ends, which lost 4 bases and 2 bases, there was a span of 8 bases. The CDR3 loop reads CASSYRENTEAFF. The CDR3 DNA reads as TGTGCCAGCAGCTATCGAGAAAACACTGAAGCTTTCTTT.

Comments on this clone: The same CDR3 arises from other DNA sequences in this sample as well. The chain recombines TRBV10-3 with TRBJ2-5; D remains ambiguous. CDR1 and CDR2 (germline): ENHRY, SYGVKD. V was shortened by 0 bases and J by 4 bases, with 3 bases between the two germline ends. The CDR3 is 12 residues long. The CDR3 nucleotides are TGTGCCATCAGTGAGTCGCTAGAGACCCAGTACTTC. Translation: CAISESLETQYF.

The CDR3 DNA reads as TGCAGCGCCCGGGGGGACTCCTACAATGAGCAGTTCTTC. This sequence encodes CSARGDSYNEQFF. The chain joins TRBV29-1 to TRBJ2-1; 7 bases fit TRBD2. J gave up 0 bases and V 7 bases, and 3 bases lay outside the gene matches. The germline V gene has CDR1 SQVTM and CDR2 ANQGSEA. This CDR3 is built from 13 residues.